This TCR beta chain was captured by sequencing in a study of OX40 agonist ivuxolimab in advanced cancers. General study points: It was not determined which antigens were specifically recognized by the peripheral T cells that had undergone clonal expansion. The study observed clonal expansion of CD4+ and CD8+ blood T cells by week 6 at 0.1 to 3.0 mg/kg. CD8+ T cells were the subset that, on average, had more expanded clones than CD4+.

The assay was immunoSEQ multiplex PCR, and TCRdb's table has in-frame clones only and misses some. The sample has more than 50,000 clones; 70% to 90% are singletons. For this clone: The antigen remains unidentified.

Trimming shortened V by 2 bases and J by 9 bases, and 17 bases separated the two germline ends. The germline V gene encodes CDR1 PRHDT and CDR2 FYEKMQ (reference sequence). The CDR3 consists of 15 residues. Patients who had autoimmune disease history or got systemic immunosuppression were left out. Material: CD4+ or CD8+ T cells sorted from blood, obtained in a trial of the OX40 agonist ivuxolimab. The chain couples TRBV13 to TRBJ2-1; D might be TRBD2 (5 bases). This clonotype was obtained from an adult with an advanced solid tumor such as melanoma, head and neck, liver or kidney cancer. CDR3 DNA sequence: TGTGCCAGCAGCTTAAGGGCACTAGGGTTAGGTGAGCAGTTCTTC. Protein sequence: CASSLRALGLGEQFF.